This TCR beta chain comes out of a study of blood T cell repertoires in COVID-19 (dated by TCRdb to 2018 to 2021). Study-level background: Samples from collaborators originated in the United States, Italy and Spain and spanned both the acute and convalescent phases of COVID-19. The prospective study material was composed of cDNA or gDNA derived from T cells, B-cell-depleted T cells, or PBMCs. Deeply sampled blood TCRbeta repertoires from subjects exposed to, actively infected with, or recovered from COVID-19 were included in the dataset. The repertoires were released in a freely available public database intended as a resource for research on the immune response to SARS-CoV-2. The samples were drawn from two sources: the first 160 participants of the ongoing ImmuneRACE study, and 1,000 to 1,500 subjects contributed by 6 global collaborators. The sample metadata nearly always contained a de-identified subject ID, COVID-19 status, age in years and sex. Where available, HLA class I and class II types were obtained from metadata supplied by the sample provider rather than from assay-based typing. Summary of the overall study and its limitations: How much clinical and demographic metadata was included differed by source and by participant, and the metadata was provided uncurated.

The immunoSEQ Assay, a bias-controlled multiplex PCR, was used to amplify TCRbeta CDR3 regions from genomic DNA. Per the authors' processing: The number of nucleated cells in each sample was estimated by amplification of reference gene primers within the assay. Sequence reads were collapsed and filtered to measure the absolute abundance of every unique TCRbeta CDR3 rearrangement. For each sample, productive Simpson clonality was calculated by taking the square root of Simpson's diversity index across productive rearrangements. Entries here come from immuneACCESS through TCRdb and include only in-frame sequences with V and J called. Some clones fail to appear in such tables; in the studies checked, an unresolved V gene covers under half of the shortfall, and the cause of the remainder is unknown. The DNA was the basis for D and trimming; V, J and clone size are from that table. For this sample there are around 72,000 clones; about 80% appear just once. The ten largest account for under 20% of the sample.

Whole blood was collected in K2EDTA tubes by collaborating institutions according to the institutions' own protocols. For TCRbeta analysis, collaborator samples were shipped as frozen whole blood, as isolated PBMCs, or as DNA extracted from either sample type. To note about this clone: The clone's antigen remains unknown. No per-base quality is available; no much larger clone lies one base away.

Material: peripheral blood. The clonotype originates from a human donor in a cohort sampled during active COVID-19.

The sequenced DNA: TGTGCCAGCAGTTTTACCAGCGGGTTCTCCTACAATGAGCAGTTCTTC. The resulting protein is CASSFTSGFSYNEQFF. The V and J segments used are TRBV7-2 and TRBJ2-1, and perhaps TRBD2 as D gene, on 6 matching bases. The CDR3, cysteine through phenylalanine, is 16 amino acids long. Only the CDR3 DNA stays, 48 bases, in frame from base 1. V is shortened by 6 bases, J by 0 bases, and the region joining them spans 15 bases. CDR1 SGHTA and CDR2 FQGNSA are derived from the germline V gene.